This entry concerns a single TCR beta chain. Original analysis: Counts of nucleated cells, estimated from reference gene primer amplification, were obtained. The table came from immunoSEQ multiplex PCR; TCRdb's copy has only in-frame clones and leaves some out. D and trimming were read from the DNA, whereas the V and J calls and clone size are those reported in that table. The data contain about 220,000 clones, around 80% of them seen just once; the ten biggest clones take up approximately 5%. The data originate from a study of blood T cell repertoires in COVID-19. The wider study: Acute-phase and convalescent COVID-19 samples originated in the United States, Italy and Spain.

Trimming removed 0 bases at V and 5 bases at J, with 4 bases between. Germline V gene data show CDR1 as LNHNV and CDR2 as YYDKDF (reference sequence). This CDR3 spans 12 amino acids. Sequences were obtained from peripheral blood. V usage is TRBV15 and J usage is TRBJ1-2; D gene ambiguous. The receptor was isolated from a woman aged 60-75 years who had recovered from COVID-19. In DNA form, the CDR3 reads TGTGCCACCAGCAGAGACGGGTATGGCTACACCTTC. As protein: CATSRDGYGYTF.